These T cell receptor beta chains were read from a single sample in a study of blood T cell repertoires in COVID-19. Libraries were prepared by immunoSEQ multiplex PCR; TCRdb keeps only in-frame clonotypes and omits some of them. The table has tens of thousands of clones, roughly 82% seen once. Sequencing was done on a sample of peripheral blood. The receptors originated from a man aged 60 to 75 with acute or convalescent COVID-19. CDR3s include the opening cysteine and the closing phenylalanine or tryptophan. D genes are given only for firm matches. Where a row states a size, it is once, few, many or the class of an expanded clone; other rows omit it.

D gene	V gene	J gene	clone size	CDR3 DNA	CDR3 protein
.	TRBV29-1	TRBJ1-1	once	TGCAGTCCTGCCAGGGGCACTGAAGCTTTCTTT	CSPARGTEAFF
.	TRBV6-1	TRBJ2-7	.	TGTGCCAGCAGTGCAGCGCCAGGGCCCTACGAGCAGTACTTC	CASSAAPGPYEQYF
.	TRBV20-1	TRBJ1-2	.	TGCAGTGCGACTAGAGGGGGCTACACCTTC	CSATRGGYTF
.	TRBV6-5	TRBJ1-1	.	TGTGCCAGCCGCGCTCGGGGAAACACTGAAGCTTTCTTT	CASRARGNTEAFF
TRBD1	TRBV7-2	TRBJ2-7	.	TGTGCCAGCAGCACGAAAACAGGGGGCGCTTCCCTCGAGCAGTACTTC	CASSTKTGGASLEQYF
.	TRBV6-2/TRBV6-3	TRBJ1-5	.	TGTGCCAGCAGTGATTTGCGACAGCCCCAGCATTTT	CASSDLRQPQHF
TRBD1	TRBV9	TRBJ1-2	.	TGTGCCAGCAGCGTTGCCGGGGGACAGCCCTGGGACTATGGCTACACCTTC	CASSVAGGQPWDYGYTF
.	TRBV4-1	TRBJ2-3	.	TGCGCCAGCAGCCAAGTTGCGGGCGGTCCGGGCACAGATACGCAGTATTTT	CASSQVAGGPGTDTQYF
TRBD1	TRBV7-9	TRBJ1-1	.	TGTGCCAGCAGCTCGGGACAGTTGAACACTGAAGCTTTCTTT	CASSSGQLNTEAFF
TRBD2	TRBV5-4	TRBJ2-2	.	TGTGCCAGCAGCTTGGTAGGCGGGAGGAACACCGGGGAGCTGTTTTTT	CASSLVGGRNTGELFF
.	TRBV16	TRBJ1-1	.	TGTGCCAGCAGCCAAATGCAGGCAAACACTGAAGCTTTCTTT	CASSQMQANTEAFF
.	TRBV28	TRBJ1-6	once	TGTGCCAGCAGTTTGGGGGGGGCGTATAATTCACCCCTCCACTTT	CASSLGGAYNSPLHF
TRBD1	TRBV6-6	TRBJ2-2	few	TGTGCCAGCAGCGACAGGGTGGCGAACACCGGGGAGCTGTTTTTT	CASSDRVANTGELFF
.	TRBV7-8	TRBJ2-7	.	TGTGCCAGCAGCTTAGGTAGCGGCTACGAGCAGTACTTC	CASSLGSGYEQYF
.	TRBV6-2/TRBV6-3	TRBJ2-7	many	TGTGCCAGCAGTTCCCGTGGGGGCGCCTACGAGCAGTACTTC	CASSSRGGAYEQYF
.	TRBV5-1	TRBJ1-1	.	TGCGCCAGCAGCAGGGGTACTGCGAACACTGAAGCTTTCTTT	CASSRGTANTEAFF
.	TRBV7-9	TRBJ2-5	.	TGTGCCAGCAGCTTAGCCGTCCCTCGACAGGAAGGGGAGACCCAGTACTTC	CASSLAVPRQEGETQYF
.	TRBV18	TRBJ2-7	.	TGTGCCAGCTCACCAGGCAGGGCCTACGAGCAGTACTTC	CASSPGRAYEQYF
TRBD1	TRBV27	TRBJ2-2	few	TGTGCCAGCGGGGACCGGGACAGGGGATGGGCGAACACCGGGGAGCTGTTTTTT	CASGDRDRGWANTGELFF
.	TRBV30	TRBJ1-6	.	TGTGCCTGGGCCGGGACACTGAGCTATAATTCACCCCTCCACTTT	CAWAGTLSYNSPLHF
.	TRBV6-5	TRBJ1-5	few	TGTGCCAGCCGAGGACTTCTAGCCCAGCATTTT	CASRGLLAQHF
.	TRBV10-3	TRBJ1-2	.	TGTGCCATCGGAACGGGCTATGGCTACACCTTC	CAIGTGYGYTF
.	TRBV4-2	TRBJ1-4	.	TGTGCCAGCAGCCAAGATTCAGGGGAAAATGAAAAACTGTTTTTT	CASSQDSGENEKLFF
TRBD1	TRBV18	TRBJ1-2	once	TGTGCCAGCTCACCACTAGCTACCACCGGGACAGCCCCTAGGGGCTACACCTTC	CASSPLATTGTAPRGYTF
.	TRBV6-5	TRBJ1-4	.	TGTGCCAGCAGTTACTCGGTTCTTACTTATGAAAAACTGTTTTTT	CASSYSVLTYEKLFF
TRBD1	TRBV29-1	TRBJ1-1	.	TGCAGCGTAGACAGGGGCGCTGAAGCTTTCTTT	CSVDRGAEAFF
.	TRBV6-7	TRBJ2-6	once	TGTGCCAGCAACTGGGCAGGGTCCTACTCTGGGGCCAACGTCCTGACTTTC	CASNWAGSYSGANVLTF
.	TRBV28	TRBJ2-2	.	TGTGCCAGCAGCCAAAGAACAGGACGTCGCCCGAACACCGGGGAGCTGTTTTTT	CASSQRTGRRPNTGELFF
.	TRBV2	TRBJ1-6	.	TGTGCCAGCAGTGAACACGGGAGCTCCTATAATTCACCCCTCCACTTT	CASSEHGSSYNSPLHF
TRBD2	TRBV7-2	TRBJ2-7	few	TGTGCCAGCAGCTTAGAAGGTACTAGCGGAGCCTACGAGCAGTACTTC	CASSLEGTSGAYEQYF
.	TRBV28	TRBJ1-4	.	TGTGCCAGCAGATCCTTGACGGGGGGGCCTGAAAAACTGTTTTTT	CASRSLTGGPEKLFF
.	TRBV9	TRBJ1-4	.	TGTGCCAGCAGCGGCCCAACTCCCTGGTCCAGGGGTGTCCCTCGAAATGAAAAACTGTTTTTT	CASSGPTPWSRGVPRNEKLFF
.	TRBV12-3/TRBV12-4	TRBJ2-5	.	TGTGCCAGCAGTCGACAGCTACAAGAGACCCAGTACTTC	CASSRQLQETQYF
TRBD1	TRBV4-1	TRBJ1-1	.	TGCGCCAGCAGTGGGACAGGGGTAATGAACACTGAAGCTTTCTTT	CASSGTGVMNTEAFF
TRBD1	TRBV7-9	TRBJ1-2	.	TGTGCCAGCAGCATGGGACAGGGGAATGGCTACACCTTC	CASSMGQGNGYTF
TRBD2	TRBV19	TRBJ2-1	.	TGTGCCACACACCGCGTTAGCGGGGGGCCGAGAGAGCAGTTCTTC	CATHRVSGGPREQFF
.	TRBV5-5	TRBJ1-5	.	TGTGCCAGCAGCTTGGGTCCGGGTCAGCCCCAGCATTTT	CASSLGPGQPQHF
.	TRBV3-1/TRBV3-2	TRBJ2-2	.	TGTGCCAGCAGCCAACTGGGCGGGGTTTCGGACCTCACCGGGGAGCTGTTTTTT	CASSQLGGVSDLTGELFF
TRBD1	TRBV5-5	TRBJ2-7	.	TGTGCCAGCAGCTACGACAGGGCCTACGAGCAGTACTTC	CASSYDRAYEQYF
.	TRBV19	TRBJ1-2	.	TGTGCCAGTACCCACACAGATAACTATGGCTACACCTTC	CASTHTDNYGYTF
TRBD1	TRBV19	TRBJ1-1	.	TGTGCCAGTAGTGCGAACAGGGGATTCACTGAAGCTTTCTTT	CASSANRGFTEAFF
TRBD1	TRBV6-6	TRBJ1-3	.	TGTGCCAGCAGTCGCAGGACAGGGAGCGGACTACGCTCTGGAAACACCATATATTTT	CASSRRTGSGLRSGNTIYF
TRBD1	TRBV5-1	TRBJ1-2	few	TGCGCCAGCAGCTTGACCTGGACAGGGTCCTATGGCTACACCTTC	CASSLTWTGSYGYTF
.	TRBV28	TRBJ1-5	.	TGTGCCAGCAGTTTAAATGCGGGGAGGGCTCAGCCCCAGCATTTT	CASSLNAGRAQPQHF
.	TRBV3-1/TRBV3-2	TRBJ1-2	.	TGTGCCAGCAGCCCCCCGGGAAGCCGGCACGGCTACACCTTC	CASSPPGSRHGYTF
.	TRBV18	TRBJ2-3	.	TGTGCCAGCTCACCATACAGTGCAGATACGCAGTATTTT	CASSPYSADTQYF